The subject of this entry is one T cell receptor (beta chain). Its binding antigen is unknown. The sample holds no much larger clone one base away, and base qualities are not on file. These data originate in a study of blood T cell repertoires in COVID-19 (TCRdb year 2020). Background for the entire study: Samples from collaborators originated in the United States, Italy and Spain and spanned both the acute and convalescent phases of COVID-19. Deeply sampled blood TCRbeta repertoires from subjects exposed to, actively infected with, or recovered from COVID-19 were included in the dataset. Samples were obtained from the ongoing ImmuneRACE study (first 160 participants) and from over 1,000 subjects provided by 6 global collaborators. The prospective study material was composed of cDNA or gDNA derived from T cells, B-cell-depleted T cells, or PBMCs. Where available, HLA class I and class II types were obtained from metadata supplied by the sample provider rather than from assay-based typing. The repertoires were released in a freely available public database meant as a resource for research on the immune response to SARS-CoV-2. Nearly every sample came with metadata listing a de-identified subject ID, COVID-19 status, age in years and sex.

Whole blood was collected in K2EDTA tubes by collaborating institutions according to the institutions' own protocols. For TCRbeta analysis, collaborators shipped samples as frozen whole blood, isolated PBMCs, or DNA extracted from either of those sample types. Broader findings and caveats from the paper: How much clinical and demographic metadata was included differed by source and by participant, and the metadata was provided uncurated.

Deletion took 7 bases off V and 0 bases off J, with a span of 8 bases between the germline ends. CDR1 and CDR2, looked up from the germline V gene, are KGHDR and SFDVKD. Including the terminal cysteine and phenylalanine, the CDR3 comprises 13 residues. The only DNA kept is the CDR3, 39 bases in frame from the first base. TCRbeta CDR3 regions were amplified from genomic DNA by means of the immunoSEQ Assay, a bias-controlled multiplex PCR. Per the authors' processing: Nucleated cell counts per sample were estimated from amplification of reference gene primers within the assay. To quantify the absolute abundance of each unique TCRbeta CDR3 rearrangement, sequence reads were collapsed and filtered. For each sample, productive Simpson clonality was calculated as the square root of Simpson's diversity index across productive rearrangements. What TCRdb holds here is the immuneACCESS table cut down to in-frame rearrangements. Part of the clones is not present; checked against another copy, under half of the missing clones reflect an unresolved V gene, and the others are unexplained. The DNA was the basis for D and trimming; V, J and clone size are from that table. This sample lists about 190,000 clones; over 80% were detected once. The top ten constitute more than 4.5% of the sample.

Sample: peripheral blood. The clonotype originates from a woman in her 30s with acute or convalescent COVID-19. In this chain, TRBV24-1 is recombined with TRBJ1-1, with no reliable assignment of the D segment. The DNA sequence is as follows: TGTGCCACCAGGAATCTAATGAACACTGAAGCTTTCTTT. The encoded protein is CATRNLMNTEAFF.